Here is one T cell receptor (beta chain) with its context. The antigen is undetermined. Researchers ran the PCR with 60 Vbeta and 13 Jbeta primers. Data came from immunoSEQ multiplex PCR; TCRdb stores just in-frame clones and leaves some out. The sample holds 120,000 to 150,000 clones, 82% seen once. These data belong to a study of cytomegalovirus exposure and HLA in healthy donors. Broader study findings: Later analysis showed TCR association rates varying by HLA locus, highest for DRB1 and lowest for HLA-C.

This CDR3 region has 14 residues. CDR1 LNHNV and CDR2 YYDKDF come from the germline V gene (reference sequence). The V gene end was trimmed by 8 bases and the J gene end by 0 bases; junction bases not matched to a gene: 4. This receptor was obtained from a male donor in good health and CMV-seronegative. The sample was PBMCs. The genes are TRBV15 and TRBJ2-7, with 10 bases that match TRBD1. The CDR3 is CATGDRGLSYEQYF. CDR3 in DNA: TGTGCCACCGGGGACAGGGGACTCTCCTACGAGCAGTACTTC.